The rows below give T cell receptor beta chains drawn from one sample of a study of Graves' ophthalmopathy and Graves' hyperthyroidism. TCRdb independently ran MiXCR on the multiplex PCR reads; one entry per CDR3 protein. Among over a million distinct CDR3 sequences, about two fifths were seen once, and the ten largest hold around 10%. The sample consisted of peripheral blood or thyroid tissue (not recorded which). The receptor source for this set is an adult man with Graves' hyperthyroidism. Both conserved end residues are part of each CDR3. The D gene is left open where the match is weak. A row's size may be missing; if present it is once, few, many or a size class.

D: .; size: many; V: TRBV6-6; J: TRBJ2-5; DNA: TGTGCCAGCAGTACAGGGTGGCGAGAGACCCAGTACTTC; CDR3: CASSTGWRETQYF
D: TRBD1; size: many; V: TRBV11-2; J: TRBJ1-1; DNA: TGTGCCAGCAGCTGGATGACAGGGGGAATGAACACTGAAGCTTTCTTT; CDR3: CASSWMTGGMNTEAFF
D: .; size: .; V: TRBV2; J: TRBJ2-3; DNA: TGTGCCAGCCAGTCCGGTGCAGATACGCAGTATTTT; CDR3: CASQSGADTQYF
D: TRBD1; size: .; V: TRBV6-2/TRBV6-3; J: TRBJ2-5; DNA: TGTGCCAGCAGTCCGCACCGGACAGGCCAAGAGACCCAGTACTTC; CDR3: CASSPHRTGQETQYF
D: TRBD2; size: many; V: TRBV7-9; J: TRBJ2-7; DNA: TGTGCCAGCAGCCCTAGCGGTATTCAAGGCGAGCAGTACTTC; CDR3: CASSPSGIQGEQYF
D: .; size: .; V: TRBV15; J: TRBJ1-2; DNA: TGTGCCACCAGCAGAGATCCCAGGGCGCGGGGCTACACCTTC; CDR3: CATSRDPRARGYTF
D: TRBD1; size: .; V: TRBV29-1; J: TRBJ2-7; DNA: TGCAGCGTCCCTGCGACAGGGGAGTGGGACGAGCAGTACTTC; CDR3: CSVPATGEWDEQYF
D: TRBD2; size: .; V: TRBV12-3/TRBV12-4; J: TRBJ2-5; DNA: TGTGCCAGCAGTCCGGGGGGAGGGCCTTCGGAGACCCAGTACTTC; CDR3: CASSPGGGPSETQYF
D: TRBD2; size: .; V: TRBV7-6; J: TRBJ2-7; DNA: TGTGCCAGCAGCTTAGGGGCGGGAGACCCTCCGTACGAGCAGTACTTC; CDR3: CASSLGAGDPPYEQYF
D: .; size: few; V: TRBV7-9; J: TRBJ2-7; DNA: TGTGCCAGCAGCTTCGGGGACCTTAGCTCCTACGAGCAGTACTTC; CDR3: CASSFGDLSSYEQYF
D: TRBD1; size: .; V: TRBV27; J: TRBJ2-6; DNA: TGTGCCAGCAGCGCCGGACAGGGAAGCTCTGGGGCCAACGTCCTGACTTTC; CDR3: CASSAGQGSSGANVLTF
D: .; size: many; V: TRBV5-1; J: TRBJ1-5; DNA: TGCGCCAGCAGCTTGGATGGCCAGGGTGGACAGCCCCAGCATTTT; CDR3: CASSLDGQGGQPQHF
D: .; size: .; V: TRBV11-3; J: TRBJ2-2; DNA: TGTGCCAGCAGCTTAGATCAAACGGCCGGGGAGCTGTTTTTT; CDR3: CASSLDQTAGELFF
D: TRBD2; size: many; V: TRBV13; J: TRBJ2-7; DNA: TGTGCCAGCAGCTCCAGCGGGAGTCCGAGGGAGCAGTACTTC; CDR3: CASSSSGSPREQYF
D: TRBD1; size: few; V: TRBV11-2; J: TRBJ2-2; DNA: TGTGCCAGCAGCATGACAGGGGCGGACGCCGGGGAGCTGTTTTTT; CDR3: CASSMTGADAGELFF
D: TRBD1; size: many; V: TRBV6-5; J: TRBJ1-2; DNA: TGTGCCAGCAGTTTCCGACAGGGAGGTGGCTACACCTTC; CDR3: CASSFRQGGGYTF
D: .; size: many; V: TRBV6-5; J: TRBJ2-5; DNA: TGTGCCAGCAGTCCCGGTGGCGGCACCCAGTACTTC; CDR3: CASSPGGGTQYF
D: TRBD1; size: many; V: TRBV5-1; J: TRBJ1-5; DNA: TGCGCCAGCAGCTGGGGGACAGCCAATCAGCCCCAGCATTTT; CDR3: CASSWGTANQPQHF
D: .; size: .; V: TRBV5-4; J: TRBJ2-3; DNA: TGTGCCAGCAGCTTTACGGGGGCAACAGATACGCAGTATTTT; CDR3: CASSFTGATDTQYF
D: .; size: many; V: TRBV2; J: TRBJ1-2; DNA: TGTGCCAGCACCTTGGGAGGGGGAAACTATGGCTACACCTTC; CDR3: CASTLGGGNYGYTF
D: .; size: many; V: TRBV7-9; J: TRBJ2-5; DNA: TGTGCCAGCAGCTTAGTAGGGAACCAAGAGACCCAGTACTTC; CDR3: CASSLVGNQETQYF
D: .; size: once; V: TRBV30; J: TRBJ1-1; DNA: TGTGCCTGGAGTGTAAACCAGAACACTGAAGCTTTCTTT; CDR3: CAWSVNQNTEAFF
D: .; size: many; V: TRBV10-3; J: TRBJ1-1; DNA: TGTGCCATCAGTGCTGGGGGGGTTGGGACTGAAGCTTTCTTT; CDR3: CAISAGGVGTEAFF
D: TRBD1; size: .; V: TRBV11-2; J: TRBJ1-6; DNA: TGTGCCAGCAGCGATGAGGGGGCACTCTATTCACCCCTCCACTTT; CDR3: CASSDEGALYSPLHF
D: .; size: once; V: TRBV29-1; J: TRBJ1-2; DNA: TGCAGCGTTGTCGCGGATGGCTACACCTTC; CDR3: CSVVADGYTF
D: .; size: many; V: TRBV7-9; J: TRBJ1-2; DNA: TGTGCCAGCGCTGATGGCGGGGAGGCCGGCTATGGCTACACCTTC; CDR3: CASADGGEAGYGYTF
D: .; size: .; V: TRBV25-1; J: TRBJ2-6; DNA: TGTGCCAGCAGCTCCAGGTTTGGGGCCAACGTCCTGACTTTC; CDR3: CASSSRFGANVLTF
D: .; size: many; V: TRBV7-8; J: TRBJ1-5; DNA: TGTGCCAGCAGCCCGCGGGGGGGCGGAGGTCAGCCCCAGCATTTT; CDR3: CASSPRGGGGQPQHF
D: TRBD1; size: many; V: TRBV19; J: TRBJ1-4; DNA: TGTGCCAGTAGCGGACAGGCCATTAATGAAAAACTGTTTTTT; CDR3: CASSGQAINEKLFF
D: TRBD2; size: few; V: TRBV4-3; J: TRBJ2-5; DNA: TGCGCCAGCAGCCAAGATTATTTGGGACTAGACCAAGAGACCCAGTACTTC; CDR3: CASSQDYLGLDQETQYF
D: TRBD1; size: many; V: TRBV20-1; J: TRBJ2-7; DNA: TGCAGTGCTAGAGTTGGGGGACAGCCCTACGAGCAGTACTTC; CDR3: CSARVGGQPYEQYF
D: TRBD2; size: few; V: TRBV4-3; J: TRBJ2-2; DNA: TGCGCCAGCAGCCAAGAAGGACTAGCGGGAGTAACCGGGGAGCTGTTTTTT; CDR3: CASSQEGLAGVTGELFF
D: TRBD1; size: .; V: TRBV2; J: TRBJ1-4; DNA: TGTGCCAGCAGTCGACAGGGCGGAACTAATGAACAACTGTTTTTT; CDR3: CASSRQGGTNEQLFF
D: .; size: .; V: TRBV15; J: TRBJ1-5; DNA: TGTGCCACCAGCAGAGGGCAAGCGGTCGGCCATCAGCCCCAGCATTTT; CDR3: CATSRGQAVGHQPQHF
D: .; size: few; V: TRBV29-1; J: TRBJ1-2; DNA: TGCAGCGTTTCGTCGAACTATGGCTACACCTTC; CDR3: CSVSSNYGYTF
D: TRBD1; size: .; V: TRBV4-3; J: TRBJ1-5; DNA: TGCGCCAGCAGCCGAGAAGCGACAGGGGGCGTTAATCAGCCCCAGCATTTT; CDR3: CASSREATGGVNQPQHF
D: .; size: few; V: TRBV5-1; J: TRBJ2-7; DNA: TGCGCCAGCAGCTTGGAGCAGCTACGCTACGAGCAGTACTTC; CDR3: CASSLEQLRYEQYF
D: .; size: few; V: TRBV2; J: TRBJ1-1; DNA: TGTGCCACCAACAGGGAGAGGACTGAAGCTTTCTTT; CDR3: CATNRERTEAFF
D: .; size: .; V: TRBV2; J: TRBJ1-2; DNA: TGTGCCAGCAGCGAAGAGGGGTATAATGGCTACACCTTC; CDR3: CASSEEGYNGYTF
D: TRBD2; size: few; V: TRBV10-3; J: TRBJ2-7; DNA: TGTGCCAGCAGTTACTCGACTAGCGGGCGCACCTACGAGCAGTACTTC; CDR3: CASSYSTSGRTYEQYF